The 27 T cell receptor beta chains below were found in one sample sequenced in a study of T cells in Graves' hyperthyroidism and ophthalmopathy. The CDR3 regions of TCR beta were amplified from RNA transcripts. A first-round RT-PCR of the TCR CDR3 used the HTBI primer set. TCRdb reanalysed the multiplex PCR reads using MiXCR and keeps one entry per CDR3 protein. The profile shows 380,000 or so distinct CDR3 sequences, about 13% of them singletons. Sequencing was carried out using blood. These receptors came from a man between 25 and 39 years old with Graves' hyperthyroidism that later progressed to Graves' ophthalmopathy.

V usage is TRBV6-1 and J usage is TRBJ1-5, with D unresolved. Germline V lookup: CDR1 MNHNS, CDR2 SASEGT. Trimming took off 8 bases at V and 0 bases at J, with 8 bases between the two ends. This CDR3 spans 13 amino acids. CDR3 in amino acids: CASRVDSNQPQHF. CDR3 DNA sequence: TGTGCCAGCCGAGTGGATAGCAATCAGCCCCAGCATTTT.

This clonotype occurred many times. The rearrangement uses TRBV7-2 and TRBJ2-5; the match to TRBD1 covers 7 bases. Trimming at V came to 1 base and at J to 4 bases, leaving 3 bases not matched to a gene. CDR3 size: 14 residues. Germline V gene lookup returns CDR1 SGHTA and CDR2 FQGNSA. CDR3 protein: CASSLGDSRETQYF. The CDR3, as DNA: TGTGCCAGCAGCTTAGGGGACAGCCGAGAGACCCAGTACTTC.

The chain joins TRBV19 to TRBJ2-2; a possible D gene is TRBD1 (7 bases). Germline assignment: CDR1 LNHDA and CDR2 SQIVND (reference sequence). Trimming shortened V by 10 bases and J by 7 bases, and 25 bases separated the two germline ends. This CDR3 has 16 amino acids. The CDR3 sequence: CATTVSGAGGIGELFF. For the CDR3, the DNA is TGTGCCACTACAGTAAGCGGCGCAGGGGGGATCGGGGAGCTGTTTTTT.

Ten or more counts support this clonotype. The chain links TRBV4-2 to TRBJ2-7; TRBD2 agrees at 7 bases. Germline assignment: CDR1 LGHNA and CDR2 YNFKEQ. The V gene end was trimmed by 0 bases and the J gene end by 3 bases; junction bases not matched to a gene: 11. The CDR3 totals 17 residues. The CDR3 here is CASSQDGGERGRYEQYF. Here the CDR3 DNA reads TGTGCCAGCAGCCAAGATGGAGGCGAGCGGGGCCGCTACGAGCAGTACTTC.

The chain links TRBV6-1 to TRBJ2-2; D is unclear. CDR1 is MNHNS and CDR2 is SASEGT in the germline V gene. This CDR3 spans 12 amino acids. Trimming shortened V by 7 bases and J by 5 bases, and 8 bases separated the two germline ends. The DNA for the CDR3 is TGTGCCAGCACAGAACTAACCGGGGAGCTGTTTTTT. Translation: CASTELTGELFF.

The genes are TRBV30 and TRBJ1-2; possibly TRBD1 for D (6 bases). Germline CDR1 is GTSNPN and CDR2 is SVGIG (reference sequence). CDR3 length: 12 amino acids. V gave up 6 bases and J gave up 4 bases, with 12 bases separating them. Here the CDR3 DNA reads TGTGCCTGTACAGGGAACGGCTATGGCTACACCTTC. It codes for CACTGNGYGYTF.

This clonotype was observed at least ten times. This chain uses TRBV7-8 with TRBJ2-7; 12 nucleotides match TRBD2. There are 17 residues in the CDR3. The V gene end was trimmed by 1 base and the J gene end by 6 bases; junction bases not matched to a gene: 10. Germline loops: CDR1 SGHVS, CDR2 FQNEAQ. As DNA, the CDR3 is TGTGCCAGCAGCTTAGGGCCTAGCGGGGGGGGACAAAGCGAGCAGTACTTC. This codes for CASSLGPSGGGQSEQYF.

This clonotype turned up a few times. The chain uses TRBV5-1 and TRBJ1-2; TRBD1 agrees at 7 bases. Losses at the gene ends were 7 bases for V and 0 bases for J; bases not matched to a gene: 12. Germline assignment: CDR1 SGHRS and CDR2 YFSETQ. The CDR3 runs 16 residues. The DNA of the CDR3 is TGCGCCAGCGAAAGGGGGGACAGACTCTCTAACTATGGCTACACCTTC. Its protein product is CASERGDRLSNYGYTF.

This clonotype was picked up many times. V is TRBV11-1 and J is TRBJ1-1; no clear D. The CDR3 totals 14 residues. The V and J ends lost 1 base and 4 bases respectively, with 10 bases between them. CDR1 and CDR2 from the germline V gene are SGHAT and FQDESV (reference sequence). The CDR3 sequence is CASSLVGLGTEAFF. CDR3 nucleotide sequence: TGTGCCAGCAGCTTAGTGGGTCTGGGCACTGAAGCTTTCTTT.

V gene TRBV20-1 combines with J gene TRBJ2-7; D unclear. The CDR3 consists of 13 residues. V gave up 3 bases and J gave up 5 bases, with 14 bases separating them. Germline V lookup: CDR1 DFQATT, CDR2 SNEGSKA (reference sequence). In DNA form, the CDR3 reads TGCAGTGCTAGTTTAGGGAAGAGTAACGAGCAGTACTTC. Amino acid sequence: CSASLGKSNEQYF.

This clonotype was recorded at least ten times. CDR3 loop: CASSPDGGRPYEQYF. CDR3 nucleotides: TGTGCCAGCAGTCCCGATGGTGGCCGGCCGTACGAGCAGTACTTC. This sequence joins TRBV6-1 and TRBJ2-7; no reliable D call. V was pared by 5 bases and J by 4 bases, with 18 bases between. Germline CDR1 is MNHNS and CDR2 is SASEGT. There are 15 residues in the CDR3.

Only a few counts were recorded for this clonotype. The CDR3, as DNA: TGTGCCAGCAGCGTAGATTATTGGACTAGCGGGGGGGACAATGAGCAGTTCTTC. This gives the protein CASSVDYWTSGGDNEQFF. This sequence joins TRBV9 and TRBJ2-1; 15 nucleotides agree with TRBD2. Losses at the gene ends were 0 bases for V and 5 bases for J; bases not matched to a gene: 6. The germline gives CDR1 SGDLS, CDR2 YYNGEE. The length of the CDR3 is 18 residues.

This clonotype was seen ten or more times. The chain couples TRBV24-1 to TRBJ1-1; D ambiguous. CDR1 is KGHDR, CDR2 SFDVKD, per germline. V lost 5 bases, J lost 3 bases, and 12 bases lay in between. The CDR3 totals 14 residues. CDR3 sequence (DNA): TGTGCCACCAGTGCCTCGGGGATCGACACTGAAGCTTTCTTT. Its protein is CATSASGIDTEAFF.

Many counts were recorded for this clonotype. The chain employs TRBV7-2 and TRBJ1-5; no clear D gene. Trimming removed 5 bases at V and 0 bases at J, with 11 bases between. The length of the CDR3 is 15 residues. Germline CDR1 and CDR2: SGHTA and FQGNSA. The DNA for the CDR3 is TGTGCCAGCAGCCCCGAAGGGAATAGCAATCAGCCCCAGCATTTT. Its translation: CASSPEGNSNQPQHF.

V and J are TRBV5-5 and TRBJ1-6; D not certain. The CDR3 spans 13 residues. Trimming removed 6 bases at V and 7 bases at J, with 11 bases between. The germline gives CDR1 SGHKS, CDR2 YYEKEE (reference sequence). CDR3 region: CASTIYGNSPLHF. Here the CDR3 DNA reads TGTGCCAGCACCATTTATGGGAATTCACCCCTCCACTTT.

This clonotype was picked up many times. CDR3 protein: CASSDMVDEQFF. DNA of the CDR3: TGTGCCAGCAGTGATATGGTAGATGAGCAGTTCTTC. The chain uses TRBV2 and TRBJ2-1, with D unresolved. With 3 bases removed from V and 8 bases from J, the gap between germline ends came to 8 bases. The CDR3 sequence is 12 residues long. CDR1 and CDR2 from the germline V gene are SNHLY and FYNNEI. Filled out from reference TRBV2 and TRBJ2-1, the complete variable domain reads EPEVTQTPSHQVTQMGQEVILRCVPISNHLYFYWYRQILGQKVEFLVSFYNNEISEKSEIFDDQFSVERPDGSNFTLKIRSTKLEDSAMYFCASSDMVDEQFFGPGTRLTVL.

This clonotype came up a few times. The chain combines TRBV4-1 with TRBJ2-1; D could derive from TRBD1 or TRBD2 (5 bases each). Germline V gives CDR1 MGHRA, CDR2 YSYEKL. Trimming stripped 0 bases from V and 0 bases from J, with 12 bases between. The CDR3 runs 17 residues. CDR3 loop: CASSQERDPSSYNEQFF. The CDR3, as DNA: TGCGCCAGCAGCCAAGAGAGGGACCCGAGCTCCTACAATGAGCAGTTCTTC.

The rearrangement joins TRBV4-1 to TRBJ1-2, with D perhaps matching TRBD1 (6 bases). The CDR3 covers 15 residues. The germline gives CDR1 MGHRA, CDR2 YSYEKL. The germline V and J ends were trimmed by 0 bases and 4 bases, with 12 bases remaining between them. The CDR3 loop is CASSQDGGGGYGYTF. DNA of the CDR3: TGCGCCAGCAGCCAAGATGGCGGGGGCGGCTATGGCTACACCTTC.

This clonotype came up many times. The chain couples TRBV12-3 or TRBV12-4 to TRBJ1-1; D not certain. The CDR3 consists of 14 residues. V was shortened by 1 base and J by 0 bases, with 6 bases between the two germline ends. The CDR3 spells CASSLGKVNTEAFF. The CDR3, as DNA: TGTGCCAGCAGTTTAGGCAAGGTGAACACTGAAGCTTTCTTT.

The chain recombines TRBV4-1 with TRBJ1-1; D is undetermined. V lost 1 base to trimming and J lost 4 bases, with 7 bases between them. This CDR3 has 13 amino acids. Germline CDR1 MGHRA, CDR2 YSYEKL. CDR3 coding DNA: TGCGCCAGCAGCCAAGTTGTTATCACTGAAGCTTTCTTT. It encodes CASSQVVITEAFF.

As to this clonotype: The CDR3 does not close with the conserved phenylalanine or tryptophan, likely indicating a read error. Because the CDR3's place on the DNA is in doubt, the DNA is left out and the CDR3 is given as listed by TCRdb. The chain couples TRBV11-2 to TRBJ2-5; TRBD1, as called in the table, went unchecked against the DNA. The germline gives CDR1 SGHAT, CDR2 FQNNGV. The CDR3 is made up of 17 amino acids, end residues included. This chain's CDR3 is CASSLVQWDVGSETQYI.

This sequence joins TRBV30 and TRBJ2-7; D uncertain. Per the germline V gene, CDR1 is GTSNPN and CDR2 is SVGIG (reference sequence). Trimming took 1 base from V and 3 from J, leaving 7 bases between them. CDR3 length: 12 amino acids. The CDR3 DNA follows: TGTGCCTGGAGTGACCCCAGCTACGAGCAGTACTTC. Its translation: CAWSDPSYEQYF.

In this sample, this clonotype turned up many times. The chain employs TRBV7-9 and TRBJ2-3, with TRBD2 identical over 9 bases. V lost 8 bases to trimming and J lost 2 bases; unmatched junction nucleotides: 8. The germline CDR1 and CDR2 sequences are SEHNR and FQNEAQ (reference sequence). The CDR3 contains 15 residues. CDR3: CASSSRTSATDTQYF. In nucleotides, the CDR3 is TGTGCCAGCTCCAGCAGGACTAGCGCCACAGATACGCAGTATTTT.

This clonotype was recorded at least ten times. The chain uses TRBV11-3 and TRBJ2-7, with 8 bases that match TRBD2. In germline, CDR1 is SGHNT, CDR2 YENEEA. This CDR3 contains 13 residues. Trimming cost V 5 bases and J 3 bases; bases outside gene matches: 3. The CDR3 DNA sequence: TGTGCCAGCAGCAAGCGGGGGAGCTACGAGCAGTACTTC. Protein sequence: CASSKRGSYEQYF.

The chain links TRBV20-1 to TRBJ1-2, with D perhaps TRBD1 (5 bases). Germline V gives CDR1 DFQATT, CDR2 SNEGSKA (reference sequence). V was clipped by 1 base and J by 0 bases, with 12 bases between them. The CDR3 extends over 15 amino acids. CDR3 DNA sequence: TGCAGTGCTAGAGCCCTCGGGGGGTCTAACTATGGCTACACCTTC. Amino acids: CSARALGGSNYGYTF.

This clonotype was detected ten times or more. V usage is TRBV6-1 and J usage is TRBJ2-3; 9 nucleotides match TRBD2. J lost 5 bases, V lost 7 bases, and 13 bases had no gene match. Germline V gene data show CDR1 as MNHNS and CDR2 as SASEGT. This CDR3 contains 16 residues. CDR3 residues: CASINPGREGGDTQYF. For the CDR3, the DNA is TGTGCCAGCATCAACCCAGGGCGGGAGGGGGGAGATACGCAGTATTTT.

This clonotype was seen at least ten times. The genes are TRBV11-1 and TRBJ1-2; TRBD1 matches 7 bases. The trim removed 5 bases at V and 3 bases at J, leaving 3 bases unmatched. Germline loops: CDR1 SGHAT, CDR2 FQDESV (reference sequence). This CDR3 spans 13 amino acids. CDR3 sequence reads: CASSVQGYYGYTF. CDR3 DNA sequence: TGTGCCAGCAGCGTACAGGGGTACTATGGCTACACCTTC.